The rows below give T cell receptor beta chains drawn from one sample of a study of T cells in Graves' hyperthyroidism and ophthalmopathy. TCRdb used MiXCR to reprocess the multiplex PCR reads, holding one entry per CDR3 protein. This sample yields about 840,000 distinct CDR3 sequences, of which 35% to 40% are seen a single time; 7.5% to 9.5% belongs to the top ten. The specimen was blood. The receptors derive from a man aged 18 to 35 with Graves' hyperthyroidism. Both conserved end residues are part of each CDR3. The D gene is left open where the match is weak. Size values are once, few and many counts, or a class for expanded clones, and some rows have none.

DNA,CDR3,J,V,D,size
TGTGCCAGCAGCACCACCGGCGAGCAGTACTTC,CASSTTGEQYF,TRBJ2-7,TRBV5-8,-,many
TGTGCCAGCAGCGACCGCCCCCAGGGGGGCACTGAAGCTTTCTTT,CASSDRPQGGTEAFF,TRBJ1-1,TRBV2,TRBD1,-
TGTGCCATCAGTGAGTCGTTGAGGCCCACAGATACGCAGTATTTT,CAISESLRPTDTQYF,TRBJ2-3,TRBV10-3,-,many
TGTGCCAGCCTGCAGTCTAGCAATCAGCCCCAGCATTTT,CASLQSSNQPQHF,TRBJ1-5,TRBV10-3,-,many
TGTGCCACCAGCGCTTACATGGCCGAGCAGTACTTC,CATSAYMAEQYF,TRBJ2-7,TRBV15,-,many
TGTGCCAGCAGATACGGACTAGCGGGATTCCAAGAGACCCAGTACTTC,CASRYGLAGFQETQYF,TRBJ2-5,TRBV13,TRBD2,many
TGTGCCAGCTCGACCGGGACAGGGGCGTGGGAGACCCAGTACTTC,CASSTGTGAWETQYF,TRBJ2-5,TRBV6-5,TRBD1,few
TGTGCCAGCAGCTTACAAGGCGAGCAGTACTTC,CASSLQGEQYF,TRBJ2-7,TRBV7-9,-,many
TGTGCCAGCAGTATGACAGGGGGCGGAGCCGGCTACACCTTC,CASSMTGGGAGYTF,TRBJ1-2,TRBV2,TRBD1,-
TGTGCCAGCAGTTCCTTCGCAGATACGCAGTATTTT,CASSSFADTQYF,TRBJ2-3,TRBV6-6,-,-
TGTGCCAGCAGCCAAGATGGGACATATCGAAACACCATATATTTT,CASSQDGTYRNTIYF,TRBJ1-3,TRBV7-9,-,-
TGCAGTGCTAGAGATTCCGGGACTCCCTCCTACGAGCAGTACTTC,CSARDSGTPSYEQYF,TRBJ2-7,TRBV20-1,-,-
TGTGCCAGTAGTCCGGGGGCAGCCTACGAGCAGTACTTC,CASSPGAAYEQYF,TRBJ2-7,TRBV2,-,many
TGTGCCATCAGTGAGACAGGCTATTCACCCCTCCACTTT,CAISETGYSPLHF,TRBJ1-6,TRBV10-3,-,few
TGTGCCAGCACCGTCCCTACTAGCGCGGAGACCCAGTACTTC,CASTVPTSAETQYF,TRBJ2-5,TRBV7-8,TRBD2,many
TGTGCCAGCAGCTCCAGAGCCTATAATTCACCCCTCCACTTT,CASSSRAYNSPLHF,TRBJ1-6,TRBV5-6,-,-
TGTGCCACCGGGACGGATTACGAGCAGTACTTC,CATGTDYEQYF,TRBJ2-7,TRBV10-3,-,-
TGTGCCAGCAGTGAGGGAACAGGGGGCTCTGGAAACACCATATATTTT,CASSEGTGGSGNTIYF,TRBJ1-3,TRBV25-1,TRBD1,-
TGTGCCAGCGAGGACAGGATGGGAGAGCAGTACTTC,CASEDRMGEQYF,TRBJ2-7,TRBV6-5,TRBD1,-
TGTGCCAGCAGCTTAGGCCCCTCGCAGGGGAACACTGAAGCTTTCTTT,CASSLGPSQGNTEAFF,TRBJ1-1,TRBV7-2,-,-
TGTGCCAGCAGTTTCTGGGACAGGGAGACCGGGGAGCTGTTTTTT,CASSFWDRETGELFF,TRBJ2-2,TRBV12-3/TRBV12-4,TRBD1,few
TGCGCCAGCAGCCAAGCTCCTTCCAGCTCCTACGAGCAGTACTTC,CASSQAPSSSYEQYF,TRBJ2-7,TRBV9,-,-